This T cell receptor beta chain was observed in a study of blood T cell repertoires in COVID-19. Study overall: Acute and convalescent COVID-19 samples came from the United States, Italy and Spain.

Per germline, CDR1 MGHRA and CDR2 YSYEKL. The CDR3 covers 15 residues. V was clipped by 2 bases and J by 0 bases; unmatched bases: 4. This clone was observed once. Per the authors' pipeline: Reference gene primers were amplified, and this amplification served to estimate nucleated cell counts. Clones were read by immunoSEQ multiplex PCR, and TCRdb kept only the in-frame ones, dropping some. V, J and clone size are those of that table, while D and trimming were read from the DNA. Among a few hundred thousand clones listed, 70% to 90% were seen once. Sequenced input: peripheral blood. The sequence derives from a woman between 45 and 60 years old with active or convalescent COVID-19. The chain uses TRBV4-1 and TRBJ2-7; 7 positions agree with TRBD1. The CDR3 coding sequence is TGCGCCAGCAGCCAAACCGGGACAGCCTCCTACGAGCAGTACTTC. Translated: CASSQTGTASYEQYF.